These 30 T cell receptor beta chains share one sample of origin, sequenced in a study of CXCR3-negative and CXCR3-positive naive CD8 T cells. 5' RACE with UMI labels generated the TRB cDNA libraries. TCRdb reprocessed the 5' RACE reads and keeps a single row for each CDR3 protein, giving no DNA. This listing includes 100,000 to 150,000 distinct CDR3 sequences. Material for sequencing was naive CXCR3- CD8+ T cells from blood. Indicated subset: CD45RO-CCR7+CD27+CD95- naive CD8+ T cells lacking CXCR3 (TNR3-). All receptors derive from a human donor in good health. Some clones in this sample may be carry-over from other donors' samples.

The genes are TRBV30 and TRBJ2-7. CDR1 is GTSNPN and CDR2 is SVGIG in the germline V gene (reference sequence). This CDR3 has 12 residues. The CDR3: CAWRKSNYEQYF. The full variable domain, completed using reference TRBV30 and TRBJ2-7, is SQTIHQWPATLVQPVGSPLSLECTVEGTSNPNLYWYRQAAGRGLQLLFYSVGIGQISSEVPQNLSASRPQDRQFILSSKKLLLSDSGFYLCAWRKSNYEQYFGPGTRLTVT.

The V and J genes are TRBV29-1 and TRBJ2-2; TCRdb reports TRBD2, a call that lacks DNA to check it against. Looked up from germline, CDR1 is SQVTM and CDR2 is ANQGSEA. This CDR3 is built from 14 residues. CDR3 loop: CSAKGLAGSGELFF.

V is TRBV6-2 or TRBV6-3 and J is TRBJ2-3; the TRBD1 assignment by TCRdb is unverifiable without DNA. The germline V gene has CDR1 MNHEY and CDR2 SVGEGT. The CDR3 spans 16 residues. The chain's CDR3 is CASSSPPGHNTDTQYF.

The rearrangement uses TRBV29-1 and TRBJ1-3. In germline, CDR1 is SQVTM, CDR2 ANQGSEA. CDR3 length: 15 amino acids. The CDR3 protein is CSVEGGPSSGNTIYF.

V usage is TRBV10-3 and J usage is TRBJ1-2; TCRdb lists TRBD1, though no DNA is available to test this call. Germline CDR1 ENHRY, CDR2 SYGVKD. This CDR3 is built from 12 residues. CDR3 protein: CASGDRGDGYTF.

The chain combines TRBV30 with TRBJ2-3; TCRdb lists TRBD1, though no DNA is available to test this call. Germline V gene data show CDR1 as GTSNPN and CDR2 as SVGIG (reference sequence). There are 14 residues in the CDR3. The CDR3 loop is CAWVGQGYTDTQYF.

CDR3 sequence reads: CAAGLAGAEQYF. The V call is TRBV25-1, the J call TRBJ2-7; the D gene TCRdb calls, TRBD2, cannot be checked with no DNA. The CDR3 is made up of 12 amino acids. Germline CDR1 is MGHDK and CDR2 is SYGVNS.

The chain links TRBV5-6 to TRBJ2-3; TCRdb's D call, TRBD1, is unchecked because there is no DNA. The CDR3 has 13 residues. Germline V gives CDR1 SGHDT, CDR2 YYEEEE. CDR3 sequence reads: CASTQGTTDTQYF.

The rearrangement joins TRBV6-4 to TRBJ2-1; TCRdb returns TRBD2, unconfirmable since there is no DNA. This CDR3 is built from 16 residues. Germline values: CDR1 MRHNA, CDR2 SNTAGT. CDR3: CASSEYGTSGDNEQFF.

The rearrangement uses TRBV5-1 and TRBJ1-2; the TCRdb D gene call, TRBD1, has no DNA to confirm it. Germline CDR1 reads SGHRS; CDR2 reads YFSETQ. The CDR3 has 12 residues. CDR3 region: CASRTGAAGYTF. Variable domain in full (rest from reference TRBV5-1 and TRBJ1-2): KAGVTQTPRYLIKTRGQQVTLSCSPISGHRSVSWYQQTPGQGLQFLFEYFSETQRNKGNFPGRFSGRQFSNSRSEMNVSTLELGDSALYLCASRTGAAGYTFGSGTRLTVV.

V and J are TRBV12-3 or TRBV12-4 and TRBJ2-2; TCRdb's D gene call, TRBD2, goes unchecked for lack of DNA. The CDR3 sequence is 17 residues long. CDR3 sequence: CASQAPTSVWNTGELFF.

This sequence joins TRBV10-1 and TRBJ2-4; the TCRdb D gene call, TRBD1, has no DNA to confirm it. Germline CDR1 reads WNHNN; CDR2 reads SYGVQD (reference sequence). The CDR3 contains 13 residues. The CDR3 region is CASRGDPKNIQYF.

CDR3 sequence: CSASREERRPYNEQFF. This rearrangement joins TRBV20-1 to TRBJ2-1. Germline loops: CDR1 DFQATT, CDR2 SNEGSKA (reference sequence). This CDR3 contains 16 residues.

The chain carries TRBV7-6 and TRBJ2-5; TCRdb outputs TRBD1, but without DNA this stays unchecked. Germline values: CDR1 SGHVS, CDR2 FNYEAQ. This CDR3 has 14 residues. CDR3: CASSSPPTAETQYF.

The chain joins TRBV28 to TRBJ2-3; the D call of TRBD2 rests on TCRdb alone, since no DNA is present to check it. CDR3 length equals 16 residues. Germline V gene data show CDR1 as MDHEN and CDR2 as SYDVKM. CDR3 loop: CASSLGSGTSTDTQYF.

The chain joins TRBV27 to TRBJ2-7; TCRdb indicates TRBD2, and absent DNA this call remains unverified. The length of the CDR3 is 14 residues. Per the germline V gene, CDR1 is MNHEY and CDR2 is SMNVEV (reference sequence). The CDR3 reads CASSHAGLSYEQYF.

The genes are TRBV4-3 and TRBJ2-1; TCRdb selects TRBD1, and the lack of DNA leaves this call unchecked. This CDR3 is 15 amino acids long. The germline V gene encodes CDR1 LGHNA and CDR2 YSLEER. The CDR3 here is CASSQRQGAYNEQFF.

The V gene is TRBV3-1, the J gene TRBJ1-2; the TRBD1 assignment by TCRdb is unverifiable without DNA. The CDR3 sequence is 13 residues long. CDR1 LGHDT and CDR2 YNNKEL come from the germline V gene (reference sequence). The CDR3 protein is CASSQGGVYGYTF.

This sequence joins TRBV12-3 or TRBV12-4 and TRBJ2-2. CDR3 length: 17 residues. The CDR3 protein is CASSLSSVRPNTGELFF.

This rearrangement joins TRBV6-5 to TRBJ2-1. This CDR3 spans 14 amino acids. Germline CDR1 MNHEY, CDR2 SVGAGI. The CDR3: CASSLADSYNEQFF.

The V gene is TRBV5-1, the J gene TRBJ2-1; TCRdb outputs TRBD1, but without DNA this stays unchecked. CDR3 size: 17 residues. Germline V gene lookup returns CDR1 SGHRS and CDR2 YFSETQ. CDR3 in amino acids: CASSTAPQEISYNEQFF.

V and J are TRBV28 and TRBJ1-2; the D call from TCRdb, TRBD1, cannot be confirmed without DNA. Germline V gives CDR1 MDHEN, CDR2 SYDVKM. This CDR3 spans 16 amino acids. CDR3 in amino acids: CASSLMRTGGNYGYTF.

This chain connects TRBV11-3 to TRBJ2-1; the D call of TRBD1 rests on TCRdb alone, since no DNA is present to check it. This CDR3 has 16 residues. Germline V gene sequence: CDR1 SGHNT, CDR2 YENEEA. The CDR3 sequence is CASSWGGGSAYNEQFF.

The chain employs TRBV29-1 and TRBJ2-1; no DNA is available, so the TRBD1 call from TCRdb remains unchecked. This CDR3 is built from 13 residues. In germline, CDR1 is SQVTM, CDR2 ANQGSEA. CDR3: CSVEGGNYNEQFF.

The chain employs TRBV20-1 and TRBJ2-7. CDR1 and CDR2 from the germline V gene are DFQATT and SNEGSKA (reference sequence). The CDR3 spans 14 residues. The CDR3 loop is CSARDTAVYYEQYF.

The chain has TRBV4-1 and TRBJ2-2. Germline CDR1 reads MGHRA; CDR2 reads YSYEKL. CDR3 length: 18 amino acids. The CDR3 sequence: CASSQDSLGELNTGELFF.

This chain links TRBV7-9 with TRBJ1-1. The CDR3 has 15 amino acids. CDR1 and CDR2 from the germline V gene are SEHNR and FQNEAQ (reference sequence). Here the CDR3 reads CASSPRTSLGTEAFF.

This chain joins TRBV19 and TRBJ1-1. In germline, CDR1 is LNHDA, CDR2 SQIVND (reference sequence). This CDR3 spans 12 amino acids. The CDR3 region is CASSIGYTEAFF.

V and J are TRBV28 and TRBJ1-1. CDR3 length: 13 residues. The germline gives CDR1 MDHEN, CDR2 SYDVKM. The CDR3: CASSFQENTEAFF.

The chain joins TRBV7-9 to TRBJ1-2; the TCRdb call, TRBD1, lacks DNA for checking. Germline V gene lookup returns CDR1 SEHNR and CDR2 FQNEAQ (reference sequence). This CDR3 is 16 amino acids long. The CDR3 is CASSLARGQSNYGYTF.